The 28 T cell receptor beta chains below all came from one sample that was sequenced in a study of cytotoxic CD8 clonotypes in ibrutinib-treated CLL. Only in-frame clones appear in the TCRdb table, and some are missing; sequencing was by immunoSEQ multiplex PCR. The repertoire includes about 300,000 clones, roughly 76% of them detected once, and about 6% sits in the top ten. Source: PBMCs, taken at disease progression, from a patient treated with ibrutinib. The receptors were sampled from a human donor with chronic lymphocytic leukemia.

This chain connects TRBV19 to TRBJ1-5; no clear D gene. The CDR3 has 17 amino acids. V was trimmed by 2 bases and J by 2 bases, leaving 16 bases between them. Germline V CDR1 and CDR2: LNHDA, SQIVND (reference sequence). The DNA for the CDR3 is TGTGCCAGTAGTATACGAGGAACCGGAAGGGGCAATCAGCCCCAGCATTTT. This encodes CASSIRGTGRGNQPQHF.

The V and J genes are TRBV7-9 and TRBJ1-4, with TRBD1 as a possible D gene (6 bases). The CDR3 is 13 amino acids. The V gene lost 5 bases and the J gene lost 8 bases, with 12 bases spanning the gap. Germline CDR1 and CDR2: SEHNR and FQNEAQ (reference sequence). This CDR3 is CASSGGIGEKLFF. The CDR3 DNA reads as TGTGCCAGCAGCGGGGGCATTGGCGAAAAACTGTTTTTT. The whole variable domain, remainder taken from reference TRBV7-9 and TRBJ1-4, is DTGVSQNPRHKITKRGQNVTFRCDPISEHNRLYWYRQTLGQGPEFLTYFQNEAQLEKSRLLSDRFSAERPKGSFSTLEIQRTEQGDSAMYLCASSGGIGEKLFFGSGTQLSVL.

V is TRBV7-9 and J is TRBJ1-2, with TRBD1 as a possible D gene (5 bases). CDR1 SEHNR and CDR2 FQNEAQ come from the germline V gene (reference sequence). With 6 bases removed from V and 1 base from J, the gap between germline ends came to 12 bases. The CDR3 loop spans 14 amino acids. The CDR3 DNA is TGTGCCAGCAGTTTTAGTGGGGGTAACTATGGCTACACCTTC. It is translated as CASSFSGGNYGYTF.

The V gene is TRBV6-5, the J gene TRBJ1-4; no clear D gene. V was cut by 5 bases and J by 7 bases, with 14 bases left in between. Germline CDR1 reads MNHEY; CDR2 reads SVGAGI. This CDR3 spans 14 amino acids. The CDR3 bases are TGTGCCAGCAGTCCCTGGGCACCGGCTGAAAAACTGTTTTTT. It yields the protein CASSPWAPAEKLFF.

V gene TRBV7-2 combines with J gene TRBJ2-7; 11 positions match TRBD2. The CDR3 sequence is 16 residues long. V shed 0 bases, J shed 7 bases, and the junction held 8 bases outside the gene matches. Germline V CDR1 and CDR2: SGHTA, FQGNSA. The CDR3 reads CASSLARASGRYEQYF. The CDR3 nucleotides read TGTGCCAGCAGCTTAGCGAGAGCTAGCGGGAGGTATGAGCAGTACTTC.

This clone was detected ten times or more. This rearrangement joins TRBV7-3 to TRBJ2-2; the D is unclear. The CDR3 extends over 12 amino acids. V lost 1 base and J lost 3, with 0 bases in between. Germline CDR1 reads SGHTA; CDR2 reads FQGTGA. CDR3 residues: CASSLNTGELFF. CDR3 DNA: TGTGCCAGCAGCTTAAACACCGGGGAGCTGTTTTTT.

The chain carries TRBV2 and TRBJ2-3; D gene unclear. The CDR3 totals 13 residues. CDR1 is SNHLY and CDR2 is FYNNEI in the germline V gene. The V end was cut by 8 bases, the J end by 7 bases, with 16 bases between. CDR3 nucleotide sequence: TGTGCCAGCTCCCTCGGAAGGTCCAATACGCAGTATTTT. This codes for CASSLGRSNTQYF.

This clone showed up just a few times. An end of the junction does not agree with germline; a read error may underlie this. The chain combines TRBV2 with TRBJ2-7; 11 bases match TRBD1. The CDR3 is 14 residues long. Germline V CDR1 and CDR2: SNHLY, FYNNEI. The CDR3 sequence is CASSEGDRGTEQYF. The CDR3 DNA is TGTGCCAGCAGCGAAGGGGACAGGGGGACCGAGCAGTACTTC.

V usage is TRBV7-3 and J usage is TRBJ2-1; D is undetermined. With 5 bases removed from V and 3 bases from J, the gap between germline ends came to 11 bases. This CDR3 spans 14 amino acids. Germline V CDR1 and CDR2: SGHTA, FQGTGA. The CDR3 region is CASSLTPFYNEQFF. CDR3 DNA sequence: TGTGCCAGCAGCCTTACACCCTTCTACAATGAGCAGTTCTTC.

The chain is built from TRBV11-2 and TRBJ2-3, with D possibly being TRBD1 or TRBD2 (5 bases each). This CDR3 has 14 amino acids. Per the germline V gene, CDR1 is SGHAT and CDR2 is FQNNGV. V gave up 1 base and J gave up 5 bases, with 10 bases separating them. CDR3 coding DNA: TGTGCCAGCAGCTTAGGTTGGGGGAGAGATACGCAGTATTTT. As protein: CASSLGWGRDTQYF.

The CDR3 sequence: CASRLGELRDRDEKLFF. CDR3 in DNA: TGTGCAAGTCGCTTAGGGGAACTCCGGGACAGGGATGAAAAACTGTTTTTT. The rearrangement joins TRBV12-2 to TRBJ1-4; the table's D call, TRBD1, has no DNA check behind it. TRBV12-2 is a recognized pseudogene. The CDR3 consists of 17 residues.

This rearrangement joins TRBV7-3 to TRBJ2-7; TRBD1 matches 8 bases. CDR1 SGHTA and CDR2 FQGTGA come from the germline V gene. The CDR3 extends over 14 amino acids. V shed 5 bases and J 3 bases; nucleotides not matched to a gene: 6. The CDR3 region is CASSPGTGLYEQYF. The CDR3 DNA reads TGTGCCAGCAGCCCCGGGACAGGCCTCTACGAGCAGTACTTC.

The chain links TRBV19 to TRBJ2-7; D not resolved. Germline-derived CDR1 and CDR2 are LNHDA and SQIVND (reference sequence). V lost 5 bases to trimming and J lost 6 bases, with 11 bases between them. The CDR3 totals 12 residues. CDR3 bases: TGTGCCAGTAGTTTGGTCGGTAGCGAGCAGTACTTC. It codes for CASSLVGSEQYF.

The genes are TRBV11-3 and TRBJ2-7; 8 bases are shared with TRBD1. Germline loops: CDR1 SGHNT, CDR2 YENEEA. The CDR3 has 13 residues. Trimming at V came to 6 bases and at J to 6 bases, leaving 7 bases not matched to a gene. In DNA form, the CDR3 reads TGTGCCAGCAGTAGGACAGGGTCCCGCGAGCAGTACTTC. Translation: CASSRTGSREQYF.

This clone was seen a handful of times. The chain carries TRBV5-6 and TRBJ1-2; TRBD1 agrees at 9 bases. The CDR3 loop spans 14 amino acids. V shed 0 bases, J shed 6 bases, and the junction held 3 bases outside the gene matches. Germline CDR1 SGHDT, CDR2 YYEEEE. This CDR3 is CASSLERTGDGYTF. The CDR3 DNA reads as TGTGCCAGCAGCTTGGAGCGGACAGGGGATGGCTACACCTTC.

The chain employs TRBV19 and TRBJ1-3, with D possibly matching TRBD1 (5 bases). The CDR3 totals 15 residues. Looked up from germline, CDR1 is LNHDA and CDR2 is SQIVND (reference sequence). Trimming left V 7 bases short and J 1 base short, with 14 bases between. For the CDR3, the DNA is TGTGCCAGTACGACTAACAGGCTTTCTGGAAACACCATATATTTT. Protein sequence: CASTTNRLSGNTIYF.

There are a few counts of this clone. Just one base apart from a much larger clone, this may be a read error. CDR3 nucleotide sequence: TGTGCCAGCAGCTTTAACACCGGGGAGCTGTTTTTT. This codes for CASSFNTGELFF. This chain joins TRBV7-3 and TRBJ2-2, with D uncertain. Germline V gene data show CDR1 as SGHTA and CDR2 as FQGTGA. Trimming stripped 3 bases from V and 2 bases from J, with 1 base between. The CDR3 length is 12 residues.

The chain employs TRBV6-5 and TRBJ2-2; TRBD1 matches 7 bases. Germline lookup yields CDR1 MNHEY and CDR2 SVGAGI. V dropped 6 bases and J dropped 1; count of bases not matched to a gene: 5. The CDR3 length is 15 residues. CDR3 residues: CASRKGAQNTGELFF. The CDR3 DNA sequence: TGTGCCAGCAGAAAGGGGGCTCAGAACACCGGGGAGCTGTTTTTT.

V gene TRBV11-2 combines with J gene TRBJ2-3; D may be TRBD2 (5 bases). Per germline, CDR1 SGHAT and CDR2 FQNNGV. CDR3 length: 17 residues. V was cut by 5 bases and J by 0 bases, with 18 bases left in between. CDR3 sequence (DNA): TGTGCCAGCAGCCTCCAACTTCGGGGTTCTAGCACAGATACGCAGTATTTT. Translating it yields CASSLQLRGSSTDTQYF.

The V gene is TRBV15, the J gene TRBJ2-7; no clear D gene. Germline V gives CDR1 LNHNV, CDR2 YYDKDF (reference sequence). The CDR3 extends over 14 amino acids. Trimming left V 3 bases short and J 1 base short, with 10 bases between. The CDR3 DNA sequence: TGTGCCACCAGCAGTTTTAGGGCGTCCTACGAGCAGTACTTC. Translating it yields CATSSFRASYEQYF.

The rearrangement uses TRBV18 and TRBJ1-2; D is undetermined. CDR1 KGHSH and CDR2 LQKENI come from the germline V gene. The germline V and J ends were trimmed by 4 bases and 8 bases, with 14 bases remaining between them. The CDR3 is made up of 13 amino acids. The CDR3 sequence is CASSLREERGYTF. The CDR3 DNA is TGTGCCAGCTCACTAAGGGAGGAACGGGGCTACACCTTC.

This chain uses TRBV2 with TRBJ1-3; possibly TRBD1 for D (6 bases). The CDR3 consists of 12 residues. The V end lost 8 bases, the J end lost 3 bases, and 8 bases lay between the germline ends. Germline CDR1 is SNHLY and CDR2 is FYNNEI. In nucleotides, the CDR3 is TGTGCCAGCGGGGGCAGTGGAAACACCATATATTTT. Its protein product is CASGGSGNTIYF.

The chain uses TRBV5-1 and TRBJ2-7, with 8 positions matching TRBD1. The junction had 8 bases not matched to a gene; V was cut back by 3 bases and J by 6 bases. Germline CDR1 SGHRS, CDR2 YFSETQ. The CDR3 covers 14 residues. The CDR3 nucleotides read TGCGCCAGCAGCTCAGGACAGGGCTGGCGCGAGCAGTACTTC. It encodes CASSSGQGWREQYF.

The V gene is TRBV5-6, the J gene TRBJ1-1; D call uncertain. Germline CDR1 SGHDT, CDR2 YYEEEE. V lost 1 base to trimming and J lost 4 bases, with 8 bases between them. The CDR3 is made up of 13 amino acids. In nucleotides, the CDR3 is TGTGCCAGCAGCTTGTGGGGAGTCACTGAAGCTTTCTTT. Translation: CASSLWGVTEAFF.

V gene TRBV20-1 combines with J gene TRBJ2-7; D may be TRBD2 (6 bases). V lost 3 bases, J lost 8 bases, and 11 bases lay in between. Germline V CDR1 and CDR2: DFQATT, SNEGSKA (reference sequence). This CDR3 region has 11 residues. Here the CDR3 DNA reads TGCAGTGCTAGTCCCGCGGGAAAGCAGTACTTC. This encodes CSASPAGKQYF.

The genes are TRBV11-3 and TRBJ1-6; no reliable D call. Germline assignment: CDR1 SGHNT and CDR2 YENEEA. The CDR3 consists of 15 residues. V was pared by 3 bases and J by 5 bases, with 11 bases between. CDR3 DNA sequence: TGTGCCAGCAGCTTGCCGGGCCTTCATAATTCACCCCTCCACTTT. Translating gives CASSLPGLHNSPLHF.

The V and J genes are TRBV2 and TRBJ2-7; D gene unclear. Trimming stripped 3 bases from V and 3 bases from J, with 6 bases between. This CDR3 contains 12 residues. Germline V lookup: CDR1 SNHLY, CDR2 FYNNEI. CDR3 nucleotide sequence: TGTGCCAGCAGTGACAGGAACTACGAGCAGTACTTC. Translated: CASSDRNYEQYF.

CDR3 in DNA: TGTGCCAGCAGCGGGGGACAGGGGCCCTACGAGCAGTACTTC. It specifies CASSGGQGPYEQYF. This chain joins TRBV7-2 and TRBJ2-7, with 10 bases lining up with TRBD1. V shed 5 bases, J shed 2 bases, and the junction held 3 bases outside the gene matches. The CDR3 is 14 amino acids. Per germline, CDR1 SGHTA and CDR2 FQGNSA.